The 26 T cell receptor beta chains in this list originate from one sample, sequenced in a study of CD8+ T cells in alopecia areata. Extracted RNA was reverse transcribed, and the resulting cDNA served as sequencing template. TCRdb keeps only in-frame clones here, not all; method: immunoSEQ multiplex PCR. The data show more than 200,000 clones, around 43% seen once. Specified treatment: oral pan-JAK inhibitor, 5-10 mg twice daily. The sequenced sample was CD4+ T cells sorted from blood, obtained around week 36, from a patient treated with tofacitinib. The receptors here all came from a human donor with alopecia areata.

The rearrangement links TRBV4-2 to TRBJ2-1, with TRBD2 matching over 11 bases. V trimming: 4 bases; J trimming: 4 bases; junction bases outside the gene matches: 3. CDR3 length equals 15 residues. CDR1 is LGHNA and CDR2 is YNFKEQ in the germline V gene. The CDR3 region has the DNA TGTGCCAGCAGCCCGGGACTAGCGGCGTACAATGAGCAGTTCTTC. This codes for CASSPGLAAYNEQFF.

This clone was detected a few times. V gene TRBV28 combines with J gene TRBJ2-6; tentatively, D is TRBD1 (6 bases). The ends were cut back, 6 bases at V and 4 bases at J, with 13 bases in the middle. Germline assignment: CDR1 MDHEN and CDR2 SYDVKM. This CDR3 region has 15 residues. The CDR3 DNA sequence: TGTGCCAGCAGCAAAACAGGGTTCGGGGCCAACGTCCTGACTTTC. Translating it yields CASSKTGFGANVLTF.

The chain carries TRBV5-1 and TRBJ2-7, with TRBD2 matching 9 bases. Germline V gene sequence: CDR1 SGHRS, CDR2 YFSETQ. V lost 0 bases to trimming and J lost 6 bases; unmatched junction nucleotides: 7. The CDR3 covers 15 residues. The CDR3 sequence: CASSLGGSGSGEQYF. In DNA, the CDR3 is TGCGCCAGCAGCTTGGGTGGTAGCGGGAGTGGCGAGCAGTACTTC.

This clone was observed a handful of times. The chain employs TRBV23-1 and TRBJ2-4, with 8 bases aligning to TRBD1. TRBV23-1 is assigned to the ORF class and has an uncertain function. This CDR3 region has 12 residues. V was pared by 7 bases and J by 11 bases, with 7 bases of the junction left unmatched. The CDR3 protein is CASTSDRALQYF. CDR3 nucleotide sequence: TGCGCCAGCACGTCGGACAGGGCTCTTCAGTACTTC.

This clone was found a few times. The chain uses TRBV9 and TRBJ1-2; 9 bases are shared with TRBD1. The CDR3 spans 14 residues. The germline V gene has CDR1 SGDLS and CDR2 YYNGEE. J lost 8 bases, V lost 3 bases, and 8 bases had no gene match. CDR3 coding DNA: TGTGCCAGCAGCGCAGGACAGGGGACACGGGGCTACACCTTC. It yields the protein CASSAGQGTRGYTF.

In this sample, this clone turned up many times. The chain carries TRBV7-2 and TRBJ2-3; D remains ambiguous. Germline-derived CDR1 and CDR2 are SGHTA and FQGNSA. The CDR3 is 14 residues long. The germline V and J ends were trimmed by 3 bases and 2 bases, with 9 bases remaining between them. The CDR3 region is CASSFDGYTDTQYF. DNA for the CDR3: TGTGCCAGCAGCTTCGACGGATACACAGATACGCAGTATTTT.

This clone showed up just a few times. V usage is TRBV30 and J usage is TRBJ2-7, with D maybe TRBD2 (6 bases). CDR1 is GTSNPN and CDR2 is SVGIG in the germline V gene (reference sequence). The V end lost 4 bases, the J end lost 0 bases, and 16 bases lay between the germline ends. This CDR3 contains 15 residues. The CDR3: CAWNEGLLSSYEQYF. The CDR3 DNA sequence: TGTGCCTGGAATGAGGGACTTTTGAGCTCCTACGAGCAGTACTTC.

As for this clone: A much bigger clone sits one base away, suggesting this may be a read error. The chain carries TRBV6-5 and TRBJ2-1; D possibly corresponds to TRBD2 (5 bases). The CDR3 has 11 residues. V lost 5 bases and J 9 bases, leaving 8 bases between the germline ends. The V gene's germline CDR1 is MNHEY and CDR2 SVGAGI. CDR3 loop: CASSRGPEQFF. CDR3 nucleotides: TGTGCCAGCAGTAGAGGGCCTGAGCAGTTCTTC.

This clone was observed a few times. This chain joins TRBV7-2 and TRBJ2-7; D unresolved. Germline V CDR1 and CDR2: SGHTA, FQGNSA. The CDR3 has 13 amino acids. V was shortened by 1 base and J by 2 bases, with 6 bases between the two germline ends. The CDR3 DNA reads TGTGCCAGCAGCTTAGTGGAGACCTACGAGCAGTACTTC. Encoded protein: CASSLVETYEQYF.

The V gene is TRBV5-1, the J gene TRBJ2-1, with 7 positions matching TRBD1. The junction had 5 bases not matched to a gene; V was cut back by 0 bases and J by 5 bases. Germline assignment: CDR1 SGHRS and CDR2 YFSETQ. The CDR3 extends over 15 amino acids. In DNA form, the CDR3 reads TGCGCCAGCAGCTTGGACGGACAGGCCAACAATGAGCAGTTCTTC. Its translation is CASSLDGQANNEQFF. Full variable domain (remainder filled in from reference TRBV5-1 and TRBJ2-1): KAGVTQTPRYLIKTRGQQVTLSCSPISGHRSVSWYQQTPGQGLQFLFEYFSETQRNKGNFPGRFSGRQFSNSRSEMNVSTLELGDSALYLCASSLDGQANNEQFFGPGTRLTVL.

The chain carries TRBV6-1 and TRBJ1-1; D is unresolved. Trimming removed 4 bases from V and 7 bases from J, with 10 bases in between. This CDR3 comprises 12 residues. Germline values: CDR1 MNHNS, CDR2 SASEGT. The chain's CDR3 is CASSASGIEAFF. The CDR3 nucleotides read TGTGCCAGCAGTGCCTCGGGGATTGAAGCTTTCTTT.

This clone was seen ten or more times. V usage is TRBV7-2 and J usage is TRBJ2-2; 9 bases are a match to TRBD1. Germline CDR1 reads SGHTA; CDR2 reads FQGNSA. The CDR3 is 17 residues long. The ends lost 4 bases at V and 0 bases at J; junction bases unmatched: 6. The CDR3 nucleotides are TGTGCCAGCAGCTACCTAGGACAGGGGACGAACACCGGGGAGCTGTTTTTT. Translating gives CASSYLGQGTNTGELFF. The full variable domain, with the rest looked up from reference TRBV7-2 and TRBJ2-2, is GAGVSQSPSNKVTEKGKDVELRCDPISGHTALYWYRQSLGQGLEFLIYFQGNSAPDKSGLPSDRFSAERTGGSVSTLTIQRTQQEDSAVYLCASSYLGQGTNTGELFFGEGSRLTVL.

This clone turned up a few times. The chain recombines TRBV29-1 with TRBJ2-5; 11 positions match TRBD2. Unmatched junction bases numbered 9, after V lost 6 bases and J lost 3 bases. Germline lookup yields CDR1 SQVTM and CDR2 ANQGSEA. The CDR3 has 15 amino acids. Written as DNA, the CDR3 is TGCAGCGTCGAACCGGGACTAGCGGTAAAAGAGACCCAGTACTTC. Translating gives CSVEPGLAVKETQYF.

This chain connects TRBV30 to TRBJ2-1, with D uncertain. Trimming shortened V by 0 bases and J by 13 bases, and 19 bases separated the two germline ends. The CDR3 extends over 14 amino acids. CDR1 is GTSNPN, CDR2 SVGIG, per germline (reference sequence). The CDR3 coding sequence is TGTGCCTGGAGTGTACTTAGCCAGCCAAATCCTCAGTTCTTC. As protein: CAWSVLSQPNPQFF. Using reference TRBV30 and TRBJ2-1 for the parts outside the CDR3, the full variable domain is SQTIHQWPATLVQPVGSPLSLECTVEGTSNPNLYWYRQAAGRGLQLLFYSVGIGQISSEVPQNLSASRPQDRQFILSSKKLLLSDSGFYLCAWSVLSQPNPQFFGPGTRLTVL.

The V call is TRBV30, the J call TRBJ2-1, with TRBD1 matching 10 bases. V was pared by 2 bases and J by 7 bases, with 5 bases of the junction left unmatched. The CDR3 totals 14 residues. CDR1 and CDR2 (germline): GTSNPN, SVGIG (reference sequence). As DNA, the CDR3 is TGTGCCTGGAGTCGGGACAGGGGAAGGAATGAGCAGTTCTTC. Translated, it gives CAWSRDRGRNEQFF. Looking up the rest from reference TRBV30 and TRBJ2-1 gives the full variable domain: SQTIHQWPATLVQPVGSPLSLECTVEGTSNPNLYWYRQAAGRGLQLLFYSVGIGQISSEVPQNLSASRPQDRQFILSSKKLLLSDSGFYLCAWSRDRGRNEQFFGPGTRLTVL.

This rearrangement joins TRBV28 to TRBJ2-5, with 14 positions matching TRBD2. V was pared by 6 bases and J by 5 bases, with 20 bases of the junction left unmatched. Germline CDR1 reads MDHEN; CDR2 reads SYDVKM. The CDR3 is 20 amino acids. The DNA of the CDR3 is TGTGCCAGCAGACAGGTTCCCGGGACTAGCGGGAGCGCAATCGTCGAGACCCAGTACTTC. Residues: CASRQVPGTSGSAIVETQYF.

This chain connects TRBV6-1 to TRBJ2-5, with 7 positions matching TRBD1. The germline V gene has CDR1 MNHNS and CDR2 SASEGT. The CDR3 is 13 amino acids. Losses at the gene ends were 8 bases for V and 5 bases for J; bases not matched to a gene: 8. The CDR3 nucleotides are TGTGCCAGCGAGAGGGGGCCAATGGAGACCCAGTACTTC. It yields the protein CASERGPMETQYF.

This clone was observed a handful of times. This CDR3 is CSVDRELRVGGSEQFF. The CDR3 DNA reads TGCAGCGTCGATCGGGAACTAAGAGTCGGGGGGAGTGAGCAGTTCTTC. The rearrangement links TRBV29-1 to TRBJ2-1; 7 bases match TRBD2. Trimming removed 6 bases from V and 9 bases from J; junction bases left unmatched: 20. The CDR3 loop spans 16 amino acids. From germline, CDR1 is SQVTM and CDR2 ANQGSEA.

This clone was picked up a small number of times. The chain recombines TRBV29-1 with TRBJ2-3; maybe TRBD1 (6 bases). CDR3 length: 11 amino acids. V was clipped by 6 bases and J by 6 bases, with 10 bases between them. Germline V gene data show CDR1 as SQVTM and CDR2 as ANQGSEA. In nucleotides, the CDR3 is TGCAGCGTCCGAAGGGGGGATACGCAGTATTTT. Translation gives CSVRRGDTQYF.

In this sample, this clone turned up a few times. This chain joins TRBV6-5 and TRBJ1-5; no clear D. Deletions cut 0 bases from V and 6 bases from J, with 6 bases between. This CDR3 is built from 13 residues. From germline, CDR1 is MNHEY and CDR2 SVGAGI. CDR3 in amino acids: CASSYSISQPQHF. CDR3 DNA sequence: TGTGCCAGCAGTTACTCAATCTCTCAGCCCCAGCATTTT.

The DNA for the CDR3 is TGTGCCAGCAGCTTAAGGACCGACCGACTCACAGATACGCAGTATTTT. It specifies CASSLRTDRLTDTQYF. The rearrangement joins TRBV11-2 to TRBJ2-3; D ambiguous. The CDR3 runs to 16 residues. The V gene's germline CDR1 is SGHAT and CDR2 FQNNGV. Trimming stripped 2 bases from V and 2 bases from J, with 14 bases between.

The V gene is TRBV6-5, the J gene TRBJ2-5; D gene ambiguous. CDR3 length: 14 residues. CDR1 and CDR2 from the germline V gene are MNHEY and SVGAGI. V lost 5 bases and J 5 bases, leaving 15 bases between the germline ends. CDR3 DNA: TGTGCCAGCAGTACCAAAGGGCTGGGGGAGACCCAGTACTTC. It specifies CASSTKGLGETQYF.

Comment on this clone: The same CDR3 is also encoded by other DNA sequences in this sample. The chain recombines TRBV25-1 with TRBJ2-7, with unresolved D. V lost 4 bases, J lost 1 base, and 2 bases lay in between. The CDR3 extends over 11 amino acids. Germline-derived CDR1 and CDR2 are MGHDK and SYGVNS. The CDR3 protein is CASSVSYEQYF. The CDR3 DNA is TGTGCCAGCAGTGTATCCTACGAGCAGTACTTC.

The chain carries TRBV15 and TRBJ2-1, with a tentative D call TRBD2 (5 bases). Germline CDR1 LNHNV, CDR2 YYDKDF (reference sequence). V lost 5 bases and J lost 3, with 14 bases in between. This CDR3 region has 15 residues. CDR3 sequence: CATSPFERSYNEQFF. CDR3 coding DNA: TGTGCCACCAGCCCGTTCGAGCGGAGCTACAATGAGCAGTTCTTC.

This clone was found a few times. This chain joins TRBV7-2 and TRBJ2-7; D is possibly TRBD1 (6 bases). Trimming cost V 5 bases and J 4 bases, with 24 bases left between them. CDR3 length: 17 residues. CDR1 is SGHTA, CDR2 FQGNSA, per germline. CDR3 in DNA: TGTGCCAGCAGCCCCCAACCTCCCGGGACACCCAAATACGAGCAGTACTTC. As protein: CASSPQPPGTPKYEQYF.

This sequence joins TRBV10-1 and TRBJ1-5; D gene ambiguous. V was trimmed by 10 bases and J by 7 bases, leaving 11 bases between them. The CDR3 is 11 residues long. Germline V gene sequence: CDR1 WNHNN, CDR2 SYGVQD (reference sequence). This chain's CDR3 is CATSGRQPQHF. The CDR3 nucleotides are TGCGCCACATCGGGGAGGCAGCCCCAGCATTTT.